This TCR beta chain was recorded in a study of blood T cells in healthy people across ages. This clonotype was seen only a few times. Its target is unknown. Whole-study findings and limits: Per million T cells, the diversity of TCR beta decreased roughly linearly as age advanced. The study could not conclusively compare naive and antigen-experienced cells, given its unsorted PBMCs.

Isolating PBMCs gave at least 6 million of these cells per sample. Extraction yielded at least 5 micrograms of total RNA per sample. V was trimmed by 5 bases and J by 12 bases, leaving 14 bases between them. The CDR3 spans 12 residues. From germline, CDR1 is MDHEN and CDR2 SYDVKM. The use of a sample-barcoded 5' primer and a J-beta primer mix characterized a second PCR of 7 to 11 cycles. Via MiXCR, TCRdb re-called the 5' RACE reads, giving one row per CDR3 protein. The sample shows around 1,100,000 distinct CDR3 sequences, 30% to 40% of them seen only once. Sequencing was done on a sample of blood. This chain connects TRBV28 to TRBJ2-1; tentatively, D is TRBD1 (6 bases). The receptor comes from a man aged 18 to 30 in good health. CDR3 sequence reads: CASSRRTDAQFF. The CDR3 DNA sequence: TGTGCCAGCAGTCGGCGGACAGACGCGCAGTTCTTC.